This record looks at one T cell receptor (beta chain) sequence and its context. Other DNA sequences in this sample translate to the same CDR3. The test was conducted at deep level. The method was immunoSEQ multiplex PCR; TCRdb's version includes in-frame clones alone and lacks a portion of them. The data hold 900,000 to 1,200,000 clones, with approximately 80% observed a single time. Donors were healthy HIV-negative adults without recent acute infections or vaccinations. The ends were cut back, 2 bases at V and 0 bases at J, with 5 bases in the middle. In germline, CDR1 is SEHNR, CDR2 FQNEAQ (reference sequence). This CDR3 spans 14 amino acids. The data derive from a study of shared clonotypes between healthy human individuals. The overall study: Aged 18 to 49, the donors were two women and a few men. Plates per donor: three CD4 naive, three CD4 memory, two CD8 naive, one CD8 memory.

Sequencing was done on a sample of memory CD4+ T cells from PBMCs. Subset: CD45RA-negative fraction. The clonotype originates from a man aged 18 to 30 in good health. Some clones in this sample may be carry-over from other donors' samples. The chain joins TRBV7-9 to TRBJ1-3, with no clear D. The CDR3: CASSLSRSGNTIYF. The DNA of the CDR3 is TGTGCCAGCAGCTTATCTCGCTCTGGAAACACCATATATTTT.